This T cell receptor (beta chain) was documented in a study of T cells in Graves' hyperthyroidism and ophthalmopathy. Study outcomes and limitations: Most expanded thyroid clonotypes above 0.001 recurred in blood.

Amplification yielded TCR beta CDR3 regions, with RNA transcripts as the source. HTBI primers drove first-round RT-PCR of the TCR CDR3. TCRdb processed the multiplex PCR reads anew with MiXCR; each CDR3 protein has one entry. The sample carries approximately 400,000 distinct CDR3 sequences, roughly 15% recorded once. Exclusion of a patient resulted from uncontrolled infection, other autoimmune disease, pregnancy or lactation. This clonotype was counted many times. Its antigen is currently unknown. Sequencing was done on a sample of blood. The receptor's source is a woman in her thirties with Graves' ophthalmopathy.

CDR3 DNA: TGTGCCAGTAGTATCTGGGGGGTCAATCAGCCCCAGCATTTT. This translates into CASSIWGVNQPQHF. The rearrangement joins TRBV19 to TRBJ1-5; TRBD1 might be the D (5 bases). Trimming took off 3 bases at V and 3 bases at J, with 9 bases between the two ends. This CDR3 region has 14 residues. Germline CDR1 is LNHDA and CDR2 is SQIVND (reference sequence).